These 14 T cell receptor beta chains were sequenced from one sample in a study of T cells in Graves' hyperthyroidism and ophthalmopathy. Amplification of TCR beta CDR3 regions used RNA as the template. HTBI primers were employed in a first-round RT-PCR of the TCR CDR3. One entry per CDR3 protein, called by TCRdb with MiXCR from the multiplex PCR reads. Of roughly 350,000 distinct CDR3 sequences in the sample, about 14% were seen once. The sequencing sample was made of blood. These TCRs come from a woman aged 25 to 39 with Graves' ophthalmopathy.

This clonotype has at least ten counts. The rearrangement uses TRBV5-6 and TRBJ1-2, with a possible D match to TRBD1 (5 bases). V lost 5 bases, J lost 4 bases, and 12 bases lay in between. This CDR3 spans 13 amino acids. CDR1 is SGHDT, CDR2 YYEEEE, per germline. Here the CDR3 DNA reads TGTGCCAGCAGGCCAAGGGGACTCTATGGCTACACCTTC. It encodes CASRPRGLYGYTF.

This clonotype was counted a few times. The gene calls are TRBV20-1 and TRBJ2-7; D may correspond to TRBD1 or TRBD2 (5 bases each). Germline V gene sequence: CDR1 DFQATT, CDR2 SNEGSKA (reference sequence). CDR3 length equals 14 residues. V lost 0 bases, J lost 3 bases, and 12 bases lay in between. CDR3 nucleotide sequence: TGCAGTGCTAGAGATATACAGGAGGTCTACGAGCAGTACTTC. This translates into CSARDIQEVYEQYF.

This clonotype was seen a handful of times. This clone may be a read error of a much larger clone one base away. The chain joins TRBV29-1 to TRBJ2-7, with a possible D match to TRBD2 (6 bases). This CDR3 is built from 12 residues. Trimming removed 4 bases at V and 6 bases at J, with 13 bases between. Germline loops: CDR1 SQVTM, CDR2 ANQGSEA. The CDR3 DNA follows: TGCAGCGTTGGAGATGGGGGGTCCGAGCAGTACTTC. Protein: CSVGDGGSEQYF.

This clonotype appeared many times. The gene calls are TRBV13 and TRBJ2-5; 7 nucleotides line up with TRBD1. CDR1 is PRHDT and CDR2 is FYEKMQ in the germline V gene (reference sequence). CDR3 length: 15 residues. Unmatched junction bases numbered 7, after V lost 5 bases and J lost 1 base. The chain's CDR3 is CASSEHGTAQETQYF. CDR3 sequence (DNA): TGTGCCAGCAGCGAACATGGGACAGCCCAAGAGACCCAGTACTTC.

The rearrangement links TRBV12-3 or TRBV12-4 to TRBJ1-1; possible D gene TRBD1, 6 bases. Trimming pared 5 bases from V and 3 bases from J, leaving 13 bases between. The CDR3 is 14 amino acids. For the CDR3, the DNA is TGTGCCAGCAGTCTGCAGGGGATGTACACTGAAGCTTTCTTT. Translating gives CASSLQGMYTEAFF.

This clonotype occurred many times. The V call is TRBV6-1, the J call TRBJ1-5; D remains unclear. The CDR3 is 14 residues long. Trimming took off 1 base at V and 0 bases at J, with 4 bases between the two ends. Germline lookup yields CDR1 MNHNS and CDR2 SASEGT. CDR3 loop: CASSEGYSNQPQHF. The CDR3 nucleotides read TGTGCCAGCAGTGAAGGTTATAGCAATCAGCCCCAGCATTTT.

This clonotype was observed many times. V usage is TRBV7-9 and J usage is TRBJ1-5, with no clear D. Trimming stripped 1 base from V and 8 bases from J, with 12 bases between. Per the germline V gene, CDR1 is SEHNR and CDR2 is FQNEAQ (reference sequence). The length of the CDR3 is 14 residues. CDR3 amino acids: CASSLGQADEPQHF. The DNA for the CDR3 is TGTGCCAGCAGCTTAGGGCAGGCCGACGAGCCCCAGCATTTT.

Note on this clonotype: One base away lies a much larger clone, so this may be a sequencing read error. The rearrangement links TRBV6-1 to TRBJ2-2; TRBD1 matches at 7 bases. This CDR3 spans 15 amino acids. Germline trimming cut 6 bases from V and 2 bases from J; bases unmatched to any gene: 6. CDR1 is MNHNS, CDR2 SASEGT, per germline. CDR3 region: CASRPGQNNTGELFF. The CDR3 DNA sequence: TGTGCCAGCAGACCGGGACAGAATAACACCGGGGAGCTGTTTTTT.

This clonotype occurred many times. The chain recombines TRBV13 with TRBJ2-1; 7 nucleotides line up with TRBD1. CDR3 length: 14 amino acids. CDR1 is PRHDT and CDR2 is FYEKMQ in the germline V gene (reference sequence). J lost 4 bases, V lost 3 bases, and 3 bases had no gene match. CDR3 coding DNA: TGTGCCAGCAGCTTGGACAGGCGGTACAATGAGCAGTTCTTC. Translated, it gives CASSLDRRYNEQFF.

The V and J genes are TRBV4-2 and TRBJ2-3; 9 bases agree with TRBD2. This CDR3 has 15 residues. Trimming at V came to 5 bases and at J to 1 base, leaving 4 bases not matched to a gene. CDR1 LGHNA and CDR2 YNFKEQ come from the germline V gene. The CDR3 loop reads CASSGRGGGTDTQYF. The CDR3, as DNA: TGTGCCAGCAGCGGGCGGGGGGGCGGCACAGATACGCAGTATTTT.

This clonotype was seen at least ten times. In nucleotides, the CDR3 is TGTGCCTGGAGTTTGGGAGGGCAGTTCTTC. Its translation: CAWSLGGQFF. The V call is TRBV30, the J call TRBJ2-1; tentatively, D is TRBD2 (6 bases). The CDR3 sequence is 10 residues long. V lost 2 bases to trimming and J lost 12 bases, with 8 bases between them. Germline V gives CDR1 GTSNPN, CDR2 SVGIG (reference sequence).

This clonotype was recorded many times. This sequence joins TRBV3-1 and TRBJ2-7; D might be TRBD1 or TRBD2, each matching 5 bases. Germline loops: CDR1 LGHDT, CDR2 YNNKEL (reference sequence). The V gene lost 6 bases and the J gene lost 0 bases, with 12 bases spanning the gap. This CDR3 spans 14 amino acids. In DNA, the CDR3 is TGTGCCAGCAGGGGGGACGGTAGCTCCTACGAGCAGTACTTC. This sequence encodes CASRGDGSSYEQYF.

This clonotype has just a few counts. A much larger clone sits a single nucleotide away, making a read error possible. The chain combines TRBV7-2 with TRBJ1-1; no definite D call. Per germline, CDR1 SGHTA and CDR2 FQGNSA. Between the trimmed V and J ends, which lost 1 base and 3 bases, there was a span of 12 bases. The CDR3 runs 15 residues. CDR3 loop: CASSLDLGRDTEAFF. The DNA of the CDR3 is TGTGCCAGCAGCTTAGATTTGGGGAGGGACACTGAAGCTTTCTTT.

The sample holds a few counts of this clonotype. Given a much more abundant clone one base away, this may be a read error. Because the CDR3 is missing its conserved closing phenylalanine or tryptophan, this is likely a read error. The J gene is TRBJ2-7, the V gene TRBV10-3; 11 bases agree with TRBD1. There are 16 residues in the CDR3. CDR1 ENHRY and CDR2 SYGVKD come from the germline V gene. With V trimmed by 3 bases and J by 2 bases, 6 bases remained unmatched. In DNA, the CDR3 is TGTGCCATCAGTGATCCGGGACAGGGGGGGGCCTACGAGCAGTACATC. Its translation: CAISDPGQGGAYEQYI.